These 22 T cell receptor beta chains were sequenced from one sample in a study of T-cell reconstitution after alpha-beta-depleted transplantation in children. Unique molecular identifiers were incorporated when the TCRbeta library was constructed. Using its own MiXCR run on the PCR reads, TCRdb lists one record per CDR3 protein. Of about 98,000 distinct CDR3 sequences in the sample, around 6.1% are singletons; the top ten hold about 6%. The material was PBMCs, mostly from graft donor cells, obtained 60 days after TCRalphabeta/CD19-depleted stem cell transplant. The receptors derive from a female patient under 10 years old who had a stem cell transplant for Fanconi anemia, so the T cells may come from the graft donor.

About this clonotype: Since no conserved phenylalanine or tryptophan closes the CDR3, a read error is the likely cause. This chain links TRBV6-4 with TRBJ1-2; maybe TRBD1 (5 bases). The V end was cut by 2 bases, the J end by 4 bases, with 14 bases between. Per the germline V gene, CDR1 is MRHNA and CDR2 is SNTAGT. The CDR3 is 15 amino acids. The chain's CDR3 is CASSDTIDSPYGYTS. The CDR3 DNA reads as TGTGCCAGCAGTGACACGATAGACAGTCCCTATGGCTACACCTCC.

The gene calls are TRBV10-3 and TRBJ2-3; 11 bases fit TRBD2. After removal of 3 bases from V and 2 bases from J, the junction contained 7 bases not matched to a gene. The CDR3 totals 17 residues. The germline V gene encodes CDR1 ENHRY and CDR2 SYGVKD. The CDR3 region is CAISDLGLAATTDTQYF. The CDR3 bases are TGTGCCATCAGTGATCTGGGACTAGCGGCGACCACAGATACGCAGTATTTT.

The CDR3 protein is CSARPASIAYNEQFF. In nucleotides, the CDR3 is TGCAGTGCTAGGCCGGCTAGCATTGCCTACAATGAGCAGTTCTTC. This chain links TRBV20-1 with TRBJ2-1; D possibly corresponds to TRBD2 (5 bases). V was shortened by 3 bases and J by 2 bases, with 14 bases between the two germline ends. The CDR3 is 15 residues long. CDR1 and CDR2 from the germline V gene are DFQATT and SNEGSKA (reference sequence).

This clonotype was seen many times. The chain uses TRBV20-1 and TRBJ2-3; the match to TRBD1 covers 8 bases. The V segment lost 2 bases and the J segment 0 bases; nucleotides outside the gene matches: 4. This CDR3 region has 15 residues. From germline, CDR1 is DFQATT and CDR2 SNEGSKA (reference sequence). CDR3 DNA sequence: TGCAGTGCTAGAAGGACAGGGCCTAGCACAGATACGCAGTATTTT. Translating gives CSARRTGPSTDTQYF.

This clonotype has a count of ten or more. This chain uses TRBV28 with TRBJ2-2, with a tentative D call TRBD1 (6 bases). Germline lookup yields CDR1 MDHEN and CDR2 SYDVKM. The CDR3 runs to 17 residues. The V end lost 5 bases, the J end lost 3 bases, and 19 bases lay between the germline ends. CDR3 coding DNA: TGTGCCAGCAGTGCCCCCCTCCGACAGGCGGACACCGGGGAGCTGTTTTTT. Protein sequence: CASSAPLRQADTGELFF.

The table lists this clonotype with a few counts. The genes are TRBV21-1 and TRBJ2-5; TRBD1 is the table's D call, not checked against the DNA. TRBV21-1 is given as a pseudogene. The CDR3 runs 18 residues. The CDR3 sequence is CASSILYRDRVRLETQYF. As DNA, the CDR3 is TGTGCCAGCAGCATACTATACCGGGACAGGGTACGTTTGGAGACCCAGTACTTC.

This clonotype was detected many times. The V call is TRBV6-2 or TRBV6-3, the J call TRBJ2-5; D may be TRBD2 (6 bases). Germline CDR1 is MNHEY and CDR2 is SVGEGT. V lost 8 bases, J lost 1 base, and 17 bases lay in between. The CDR3 extends over 15 amino acids. The CDR3 region is CASPRRGRIQETQYF. The CDR3 region has the DNA TGTGCCAGCCCAAGGCGGGGCCGTATCCAAGAGACCCAGTACTTC.

This clonotype came up a few times. The chain joins TRBV2 to TRBJ1-2; D is perhaps TRBD1 (5 bases). Trimming stripped 3 bases from V and 4 bases from J, with 9 bases between. This CDR3 spans 13 amino acids. Germline values: CDR1 SNHLY, CDR2 FYNNEI. The CDR3 loop reads CASSETGVYGYTF. The CDR3 nucleotides read TGTGCCAGCAGTGAGACGGGGGTCTATGGCTACACCTTC.

Ten or more counts support this clonotype. This chain connects TRBV4-1 to TRBJ2-4, with TRBD1 identical over 7 bases. CDR1 and CDR2 (germline): MGHRA, YSYEKL. After removal of 2 bases from V and 0 bases from J, the junction contained 13 bases not matched to a gene. CDR3 length: 19 amino acids. In nucleotides, the CDR3 is TGCGCCAGCAGCCAACCGGGACAGATACTAAATTTAGCCAAAAACATTCAGTACTTC. Translating it yields CASSQPGQILNLAKNIQYF.

This clonotype was seen many times. The genes are TRBV7-3 and TRBJ2-5; 7 positions match TRBD1. Germline CDR1 is SGHTA and CDR2 is FQGTGA. The CDR3 totals 14 residues. The V segment lost 4 bases and the J segment 1 base; nucleotides outside the gene matches: 3. The CDR3 is CASSSQGSQETQYF. DNA for the CDR3: TGTGCCAGCAGCTCACAGGGGTCCCAAGAGACCCAGTACTTC.

This clonotype was recorded a few times. V is TRBV20-1 and J is TRBJ2-3; 9 bases align to TRBD2. The trim removed 1 base at V and 1 base at J, leaving 6 bases unmatched. CDR3 length: 16 amino acids. Germline CDR1 DFQATT, CDR2 SNEGSKA (reference sequence). The CDR3 nucleotides read TGCAGTGCTAGAGTGCCTAGACTAGCGGGCACAGATACGCAGTATTTT. Protein sequence: CSARVPRLAGTDTQYF.

This clonotype appeared a few times. The rearrangement joins TRBV4-2 to TRBJ2-7, with TRBD2 identical over 8 bases. This CDR3 region has 14 residues. V dropped 1 base and J dropped 2; count of bases not matched to a gene: 1. Germline V CDR1 and CDR2: LGHNA, YNFKEQ. CDR3 DNA sequence: TGTGCCAGCAGCCAAGCGGGGGGGCCCTACGAGCAGTACTTC. Translated: CASSQAGGPYEQYF.

This clonotype was recorded at least ten times. V usage is TRBV7-2 and J usage is TRBJ2-1, with 9 bases fitting TRBD2. Germline assignment: CDR1 SGHTA and CDR2 FQGNSA. The CDR3 contains 15 residues. Trimming took 1 base from V and 5 from J; bases not matched to a gene: 3. CDR3: CASSLGLAGNNEQFF. The DNA of the CDR3 is TGTGCCAGCAGCTTAGGGCTAGCGGGAAACAATGAGCAGTTCTTC.

This clonotype showed up many times. The CDR3 bases are TGCAGCGTTGGAGGGGTCGCCAAAAACATTCAGTACTTC. Protein product: CSVGGVAKNIQYF. The chain couples TRBV29-1 to TRBJ2-4; D possibly matches TRBD1 or TRBD2 (5 bases each). V gave up 4 bases and J gave up 1 base, with 8 bases separating them. CDR1 is SQVTM, CDR2 ANQGSEA, per germline. There are 13 residues in the CDR3.

Note on this clonotype: Sequence at one end of the junction differs from germline and may be a read error. The chain has TRBV5-8 and TRBJ1-2; 8 positions agree with TRBD1. The CDR3 has 13 amino acids. The germline V gene encodes CDR1 SGHTS and CDR2 YDEGEE. CDR3 loop: CASSLGGQEGYAF. DNA of the CDR3: TGTGCCAGCAGCTTGGGGGGACAGGAAGGCTACGCCTTC.

This clonotype was counted at least ten times. The chain joins TRBV7-6 to TRBJ2-3, with 11 positions matching TRBD2. The CDR3 extends over 17 amino acids. Germline V gene data show CDR1 as SGHVS and CDR2 as FNYEAQ. The V gene end was trimmed by 5 bases and the J gene end by 2 bases; junction bases not matched to a gene: 9. The CDR3 reads CASSGQTSGVYTDTQYF. The CDR3 DNA follows: TGTGCCAGCAGCGGACAGACTAGCGGGGTTTACACAGATACGCAGTATTTT.

This clonotype showed up many times. The chain carries TRBV4-2 and TRBJ2-2; D unresolved. V was trimmed by 5 bases and J by 8 bases, leaving 9 bases between them. This CDR3 is built from 12 residues. Germline values: CDR1 LGHNA, CDR2 YNFKEQ. The CDR3 loop reads CASSSLEGELFF. CDR3 DNA sequence: TGTGCCAGCAGCTCCCTGGAAGGGGAGCTGTTTTTT.

This clonotype was counted many times. This rearrangement joins TRBV5-1 to TRBJ1-2; TRBD1 matches 10 bases. The CDR3 runs 14 residues. Trimming removed 3 bases from V and 6 bases from J; junction bases left unmatched: 5. Germline CDR1 SGHRS, CDR2 YFSETQ. CDR3 DNA sequence: TGCGCCAGCAGCTGGGGACAGGGGAAGAATGGCTACACCTTC. Translation: CASSWGQGKNGYTF.

The sample holds many counts of this clonotype. This sequence joins TRBV28 and TRBJ2-3, with D possibly TRBD2 on 6 matching bases. The germline CDR1 and CDR2 sequences are MDHEN and SYDVKM. V was shortened by 4 bases and J by 1 base, with 9 bases between the two germline ends. The CDR3 runs to 14 residues. CDR3 DNA sequence: TGTGCCAGCAGTTCGGGAGCCGGCACAGATACGCAGTATTTT. It codes for CASSSGAGTDTQYF. Complete variable domain (other parts from reference TRBV28 and TRBJ2-3): DVKVTQSSRYLVKRTGEKVFLECVQDMDHENMFWYRQDPGLGLRLIYFSYDVKMKEKGDIPEGYSVSREKKERFSLILESASTNQTSMYLCASSSGAGTDTQYFGPGTRLTVL.

This clonotype was picked up many times. This sequence joins TRBV12-3 or TRBV12-4 and TRBJ2-4; D not certain. CDR3 length: 14 residues. Trimming removed 10 bases from V and 0 bases from J, with 13 bases in between. CDR3 in amino acids: CATRVGLAKNIQYF. Written as DNA, the CDR3 is TGTGCCACCCGGGTGGGCTTAGCCAAAAACATTCAGTACTTC.

This clonotype was found many times. V is TRBV28 and J is TRBJ2-1; D is undetermined. CDR1 is MDHEN, CDR2 SYDVKM, per germline. Trimming cost V 1 base and J 4 bases, with 11 bases left between them. This CDR3 is built from 15 residues. This CDR3 reads CASSLFRLGYNEQFF. For the CDR3, the DNA is TGTGCCAGCAGTTTATTTCGTTTGGGGTACAATGAGCAGTTCTTC.

The rearrangement uses TRBV30 and TRBJ1-5; D gene uncertain. V was trimmed by 3 bases and J by 0 bases, leaving 6 bases between them. CDR3 length: 13 residues. The germline V gene encodes CDR1 GTSNPN and CDR2 SVGIG (reference sequence). The CDR3 spells CAWSRYSNQPQHF. The CDR3, as DNA: TGTGCCTGGAGCAGGTATAGCAATCAGCCCCAGCATTTT. Complete variable domain (other parts from reference TRBV30 and TRBJ1-5): SQTIHQWPATLVQPVGSPLSLECTVEGTSNPNLYWYRQAAGRGLQLLFYSVGIGQISSEVPQNLSASRPQDRQFILSSKKLLLSDSGFYLCAWSRYSNQPQHFGDGTRLSIL.